Below, 10 T cell receptor beta chains from the same sample are listed, as sequenced in a study of blood T cells in healthy people across ages. Alongside a J-beta primer mix, a sample-barcoded 5' primer served in a second PCR lasting roughly 7 to 11 cycles. TCRdb reprocessed the 5' RACE reads via MiXCR and lists one record per CDR3 protein. The data hold hundreds of thousands of distinct CDR3 sequences, with about 48% observed a single time. Material for sequencing was blood. These receptors were obtained from a man younger than 45 in good health.

The chain combines TRBV25-1 with TRBJ1-4; perhaps TRBD1 as D (5 bases). The CDR3 covers 11 residues. The germline V gene has CDR1 MGHDK and CDR2 SYGVNS. V was trimmed by 7 bases and J by 8 bases, leaving 8 bases between them. In DNA form, the CDR3 reads TGTGCCAGCAACGGGGGGGAAAAACTGTTTTTT. Amino acids: CASNGGEKLFF. The variable domain in full, completed from reference TRBV25-1 and TRBJ1-4, reads EADIYQTPRYLVIGTGKKITLECSQTMGHDKMYWYQQDPGMELHLIHYSYGVNSTEKGDLSSESTVSRIRTEHFPLTLESARPSHTSQYLCASNGGEKLFFGSGTQLSVL.

The sample holds one count of this clonotype. This sequence joins TRBV28 and TRBJ2-1, with a possible D match to TRBD1 (6 bases). V was cut by 6 bases and J by 7 bases, with 22 bases left in between. There are 16 residues in the CDR3. CDR1 and CDR2 (germline): MDHEN, SYDVKM. The CDR3 region is CASSWGDRIQRNEQFF. In DNA form, the CDR3 reads TGTGCCAGCAGCTGGGGAGACAGGATTCAGAGAAATGAGCAGTTCTTC.

This chain uses TRBV11-2 with TRBJ2-1, with no clear D. Germline V lookup: CDR1 SGHAT, CDR2 FQNNGV. The CDR3 is 16 residues long. Trimming took off 6 bases at V and 3 bases at J, with 18 bases between the two ends. CDR3 sequence: CASSPGARYGYNEQFF. In nucleotides, the CDR3 is TGTGCCAGCAGTCCAGGAGCCAGGTATGGCTACAATGAGCAGTTCTTC.

A remark on this clonotype: Its ends do not fully match the called genes, so a read error is possible. The rearrangement links TRBV4-3 to TRBJ2-4; unclear D gene. In germline, CDR1 is LGHNA, CDR2 YSLEER. CDR3 length: 15 residues. The CDR3 protein is CASSQDLLANNIQYF. Here the CDR3 DNA reads TGCGCCAGCAGCCAAGATTTATTAGCCAACAACATTCAGTACTTC.

This clonotype was seen a handful of times. CDR3 in amino acids: CASTLTAPSTDTQYF. DNA of the CDR3: TGCGCCAGCACTTTGACGGCTCCCAGCACAGATACGCAGTATTTT. The V gene is TRBV4-1, the J gene TRBJ2-3, with D unresolved. The CDR3 sequence is 15 residues long. V lost 7 bases and J 0 bases, leaving 14 bases between the germline ends. CDR1 and CDR2 from the germline V gene are MGHRA and YSYEKL.

Worth noting for this clonotype: Its ends do not fully match the called genes, so a read error is possible. The chain uses TRBV29-1 and TRBJ1-2; D remains unclear. The CDR3 totals 11 residues. The germline V gene has CDR1 SQVTM and CDR2 ANQGSEA. The CDR3 DNA follows: TGCAGCGTTTGGACGGACTATGACTACACCTTC. Its protein product is CSVWTDYDYTF.

Concerning this clonotype: A much larger clone differs from this one at a single base, so this may be a read error. The CDR3 spells CASSQTMWETGDTGFSGYTF. The CDR3 DNA follows: TGCGCCAGCAGCCAAACTATGTGGGAAACTGGGGACACTGGTTTCAGTGGCTACACCTTC. The chain recombines TRBV4-1 with TRBJ1-2, with TRBD1 as a possible D gene (6 bases). This CDR3 has 20 residues. Between the trimmed V and J ends, which lost 2 bases and 7 bases, there was a span of 32 bases. CDR1 MGHRA and CDR2 YSYEKL come from the germline V gene.

This clonotype turned up a few times. The chain uses TRBV9 and TRBJ2-3; possibly TRBD2 for D (6 bases). V was trimmed by 0 bases and J by 5 bases, leaving 13 bases between them. Germline V gives CDR1 SGDLS, CDR2 YYNGEE. This CDR3 contains 15 residues. CDR3: CASSVGWRDGDTQYF. For the CDR3, the DNA is TGTGCCAGCAGCGTAGGTTGGAGGGATGGAGATACGCAGTATTTT.

The chain links TRBV7-9 to TRBJ1-6; D uncertain. V was shortened by 3 bases and J by 7 bases, with 13 bases between the two germline ends. The CDR3 loop spans 15 amino acids. CDR1 is SEHNR and CDR2 is FQNEAQ in the germline V gene (reference sequence). DNA of the CDR3: TGTGCCAGCAGCTTGTCCGGCGGCTTGAATTCACCCCTCCACTTT. Its translation: CASSLSGGLNSPLHF.

The rearrangement joins TRBV9 to TRBJ1-1, with D unresolved. From germline, CDR1 is SGDLS and CDR2 YYNGEE. V shed 0 bases and J shed 1 base, with 7 bases lying between them. This CDR3 spans 14 amino acids. This CDR3 is CASSVGLWNTEAFF. The CDR3, as DNA: TGTGCCAGCAGCGTAGGACTGTGGAACACTGAAGCTTTCTTT. Full variable domain (remainder filled in from reference TRBV9 and TRBJ1-1): DSGVTQTPKHLITATGQRVTLRCSPRSGDLSVYWYQQSLDQGLQFLIQYYNGEERAKGNILERFSAQQFPDLHSELNLSSLELGDSALYFCASSVGLWNTEAFFGQGTRLTVV.